This TCR beta chain was obtained from a study of T cell changes during pregnancy in multiple sclerosis. Data came from immunoSEQ multiplex PCR; TCRdb stores just in-frame clones and leaves some out. The sample holds about 57,000 clones; about nine tenths are singletons and the top ten take roughly 2%. There are 14 residues in the CDR3. Trimming stripped 3 bases from V and 1 base from J, with 10 bases between. Germline V lookup: CDR1 SGHRS, CDR2 YFSETQ. V is TRBV5-1 and J is TRBJ1-1; weak D call: TRBD1 (6 bases). The receptor was derived from a female donor in good health, enrolled as a control in a pregnancy study. Sequences were derived from peripheral blood, sampled in the first trimester of pregnancy. CDR3: CASSSTGPNTEAFF. In DNA form, the CDR3 reads TGCGCCAGCAGCTCGACAGGCCCGAACACTGAAGCTTTCTTT.